The T cell receptor beta chain described here comes from a study of Ad26.COV2.S vaccination and SARS-CoV-2 variants. As for the study in general: The vaccine Ad26.COV2.S was put into the muscle once, or twice with 56 days between.

Germline V lookup: CDR1 SGDLS, CDR2 YYNGEE. This CDR3 is 11 amino acids long. V lost 0 bases and J 6 bases, leaving 2 bases between the germline ends. On this clone: Other DNA sequences from this sample encode an identical CDR3 as well.

Treatment in this sample: 15 to 20 received Ad26.COV2.S at low or high dose, single or two shots; roughly 5 received placebo; per-sample allocation not given. Specimens were obtained on day 63 following the first vaccine or placebo injection. Assay: immunoSEQ multiplex PCR; the TCRdb copy retains only in-frame clones and omits some. Of about 410,000 clones in the sample, around 91% were seen once. The clonotype comes from a person aged 18 to 59 who received the Ad26.COV2.S COVID-19 vaccine or a placebo. Source: peripheral blood, taken in a trial of Ad26.COV2.S vaccine versus placebo. This sequence joins TRBV9 and TRBJ2-3; D remains ambiguous. The DNA of the CDR3 is TGTGCCAGCAGCGTAGGCGATACGCAGTATTTT. The encoded protein is CASSVGDTQYF.